One and the same sample provided the 4 T cell receptor beta chains below, sequenced in a study of T-cell memory formation after mild COVID-19. TCRdb re-called the 5' RACE reads through MiXCR, storing one row per CDR3 protein. The table shows around 250,000 distinct CDR3 sequences, with roughly 10% occurring only once. The sample taken for sequencing was PBMCs or a T cell subset sorted from them (not recorded which). Receptor source: a man between 18 and 29 years old who had mild COVID-19 (a few samples of this study predate the infection). Cell type and time point are not known.

This clonotype was counted a few times. The chain is built from TRBV7-2 and TRBJ2-1; TRBD2 matches 8 bases. The CDR3 is made up of 16 amino acids. Germline CDR1 is SGHTA and CDR2 is FQGNSA. J lost 1 base, V lost 2 bases, and 4 bases had no gene match. CDR3 DNA: TGTGCCAGCAGCTTATTGGGCGGGGGGTCCTACAATGAGCAGTTCTTC. It specifies CASSLLGGGSYNEQFF. The full variable domain, its missing parts supplied by reference TRBV7-2 and TRBJ2-1, is GAGVSQSPSNKVTEKGKDVELRCDPISGHTALYWYRQSLGQGLEFLIYFQGNSAPDKSGLPSDRFSAERTGGSVSTLTIQRTQQEDSAVYLCASSLLGGGSYNEQFFGPGTRLTVL.

This clonotype was detected only a few times. CDR3 sequence (DNA): TGTGCCAGCACTCGCGCCGGGCGGGGTGGTGAGCAGTTCTTC. Protein sequence: CASTRAGRGGEQFF. The chain recombines TRBV25-1 with TRBJ2-1, with TRBD2 as a possible D gene (6 bases). The germline CDR1 and CDR2 sequences are MGHDK and SYGVNS. V was shortened by 7 bases and J by 9 bases, with 19 bases between the two germline ends. The CDR3 loop spans 14 amino acids. The full variable domain, completed using reference TRBV25-1 and TRBJ2-1, is EADIYQTPRYLVIGTGKKITLECSQTMGHDKMYWYQQDPGMELHLIHYSYGVNSTEKGDLSSESTVSRIRTEHFPLTLESARPSHTSQYLCASTRAGRGGEQFFGPGTRLTVL.

This clonotype turned up a few times. The chain is built from TRBV5-1 and TRBJ1-5; 8 bases fit TRBD1. V gave up 4 bases and J gave up 6 bases; unmatched junction bases: 3. Germline-derived CDR1 and CDR2 are SGHRS and YFSETQ. This CDR3 has 13 residues. CDR3 sequence: CASSETGVQPQHF. The CDR3 DNA follows: TGCGCCAGCAGCGAGACAGGGGTTCAGCCCCAGCATTTT.

In this sample, this clonotype turned up a few times. V is TRBV6-5 and J is TRBJ1-2; D perhaps matches TRBD1 (5 bases). CDR3 length: 14 amino acids. The V end lost 2 bases, the J end lost 3 bases, and 10 bases lay between the germline ends. Germline V gene data show CDR1 as MNHEY and CDR2 as SVGAGI. The CDR3 DNA reads as TGTGCCAGCAGTTACATCCGGGGGTACTATGGCTACACCTTC. Its translation is CASSYIRGYYGYTF.